This TCR beta chain originates from a study of glioma-infiltrating T cells. Study-wide points: Tissue and blood shared very few CDR3 sequences. Gliomas, especially low-grade, showed above-expected tissue-blood divergence; non-neoplastic patients showed below.

TCR alpha and beta CDR3 regions were amplified from RNA using iRepertoire nested multiplex PCR. Input was 100-400 ng of tissue mRNA or PBMC total RNA. Via MiXCR, TCRdb re-called the multiplex PCR reads, giving one row per CDR3 protein. There are approximately 89,000 distinct CDR3 sequences in the sample; 20% to 25% occur only once, and 5.5% to 7.5% lies in the top ten. This clonotype was observed at least ten times. Its antigen is not identified. This CDR3 has 14 residues. Germline V gene sequence: CDR1 DFQATT, CDR2 SNEGSKA (reference sequence). V trimming: 5 bases; J trimming: 8 bases; junction bases outside the gene matches: 13.

This TCR was recovered from a human donor with low-grade glioma or glioblastoma, undergoing nonglioma brain surgery, or in good health (not recorded which). The material sequenced was glioma tissue, nonneoplastic brain tissue, or PBMCs (not recorded which). The chain employs TRBV20-1 and TRBJ2-3, with TRBD1 matching 7 bases. CDR3 in amino acids: CSADRAPNRGTQYF. CDR3 bases: TGCAGTGCTGATCGGGCACCGAACAGGGGTACGCAGTATTTT.